The T cell receptor beta chain under discussion was sequenced for a study of T cell responses to AZD1222 COVID-19 vaccine. The CDR3 is 15 residues long. The germline gives CDR1 SGDLS, CDR2 YYNGEE. Trimming removed 0 bases at V and 2 bases at J, with 9 bases between. Second-dose recipients at about 4 or about 12 weeks were treated as one pooled group. Generated by immunoSEQ multiplex PCR, the TCRdb table keeps only in-frame clones and is missing some. Among more than 95,000 clones listed, about 91% were seen once. The V gene is TRBV9, the J gene TRBJ2-1; D call uncertain. This receptor was obtained from an adult who received the AZD1222 COVID-19 vaccine. The source material was peripheral blood, sampled 28 days after the second AZD1222 dose. The chain's CDR3 is CASSVVSATYNEQFF. DNA of the CDR3: TGTGCCAGCAGCGTAGTCAGCGCTACCTACAATGAGCAGTTCTTC.